One and the same sample provided the 20 T cell receptor beta chains below, sequenced in a study of blood T cell repertoires in COVID-19. Some clones are missing from TCRdb's copy, which holds only in-frame ones; the method was immunoSEQ multiplex PCR. This sample has 150,000 to 180,000 clones; about 89% occur once, and the top ten carry 0.5% to 0.6%. The source material was peripheral blood. All receptors come from a man between 50 and 59 years old with acute or convalescent COVID-19.

V is TRBV18 and J is TRBJ2-7, with 10 bases that match TRBD1. Germline V lookup: CDR1 KGHSH, CDR2 LQKENI. The CDR3 extends over 14 amino acids. The J segment lost 3 bases and the V segment lost 3 bases, leaving 2 bases of the junction unmatched. The CDR3 sequence is CASSPTGGGYEQYF. Written as DNA, the CDR3 is TGTGCCAGCTCACCGACAGGGGGCGGCTACGAGCAGTACTTC.

This clone turned up a few times. The chain employs TRBV21-1 and TRBJ1-5. TRBV21-1 is recorded as a pseudogene. The CDR3 is made up of 16 amino acids. CDR3 DNA sequence: TGTGCCAGCAGCAAAGTTGGGGAGGTCAGCAATCAGCCCCAGCATTTT. This translates into CASSKVGEVSNQPQHF.

V gene TRBV4-2 combines with J gene TRBJ2-3, with 10 positions matching TRBD2. Germline lookup yields CDR1 LGHNA and CDR2 YNFKEQ. V was clipped by 1 base and J by 5 bases; unmatched bases: 0. The CDR3 sequence is 14 residues long. DNA for the CDR3: TGTGCCAGCAGCCAAGGACTAGCGGGAGATACGCAGTATTTT. Translating it yields CASSQGLAGDTQYF.

This chain uses TRBV27 with TRBJ2-6; D is perhaps TRBD2 (6 bases). The CDR3 totals 20 residues. V was shortened by 4 bases and J by 0 bases, with 22 bases between the two germline ends. Germline CDR1 is MNHEY and CDR2 is SMNVEV (reference sequence). The CDR3 DNA sequence: TGTGCCAGCAGTTCCAATCAGGAGTTTTCGGAGGGCTCTGGGGCCAACGTCCTGACTTTC. Encoded protein: CASSSNQEFSEGSGANVLTF.

The chain has TRBV29-1 and TRBJ2-3, with D possibly matching TRBD2 (6 bases). The ends were cut back, 2 bases at V and 4 bases at J, with 7 bases in the middle. Germline V gene lookup returns CDR1 SQVTM and CDR2 ANQGSEA. This CDR3 has 12 residues. The CDR3 nucleotides are TGCAGCGTTGAAACTAGCCCAGATACGCAGTATTTT. It translates to CSVETSPDTQYF.

Written as DNA, the CDR3 is TGTGCCAGCAACTCGGGGGGGCGCCCCGAGCAGTACTTC. It is translated as CASNSGGRPEQYF. This rearrangement joins TRBV21-1 to TRBJ2-7; whether TRBD2, the table's D call, matches the DNA was not checked. TRBV21-1 is reported as a pseudogene. The CDR3 consists of 13 residues.

The chain uses TRBV19 and TRBJ2-2; D ambiguous. The length of the CDR3 is 12 residues. Germline V gene data show CDR1 as LNHDA and CDR2 as SQIVND (reference sequence). V lost 2 bases, J lost 7 bases, and 5 bases lay in between. The CDR3 here is CASSISGGELFF. The CDR3 bases are TGTGCCAGTAGTATATCGGGCGGGGAGCTGTTTTTT.

V is TRBV28 and J is TRBJ2-5; D perhaps matches TRBD1 (5 bases). The germline V and J ends were trimmed by 7 bases and 0 bases, with 15 bases remaining between them. Germline CDR1 MDHEN, CDR2 SYDVKM. The CDR3 consists of 15 residues. The CDR3 DNA is TGTGCCAGCAAGCCTGGACAAAGGTACCAAGAGACCCAGTACTTC. Translating gives CASKPGQRYQETQYF.

The chain uses TRBV6-6 and TRBJ1-6; 11 bases align to TRBD1. V was pared by 2 bases and J by 10 bases, with 1 base of the junction left unmatched. Germline loops: CDR1 MNHNY, CDR2 SVGAGI (reference sequence). CDR3 length: 14 amino acids. Here the CDR3 DNA reads TGTGCCAGCAGTTACGGGACAGGGGGATCACCCCTCCACTTT. It yields the protein CASSYGTGGSPLHF.

This rearrangement joins TRBV7-2 to TRBJ2-7; D possibly corresponds to TRBD2 (7 bases). V shed 1 base and J shed 7 bases, with 17 bases lying between them. Germline V lookup: CDR1 SGHTA, CDR2 FQGNSA. The CDR3 spans 15 residues. The DNA of the CDR3 is TGTGCCAGCAGCTTAGTGGCGGGGGCCTTCTGGGAGCAGTACGTC. Translating gives CASSLVAGAFWEQYV.

The rearrangement links TRBV7-9 to TRBJ1-4; D is uncertain. V lost 8 bases and J lost 7, with 14 bases in between. This CDR3 comprises 13 residues. Germline V gives CDR1 SEHNR, CDR2 FQNEAQ (reference sequence). The chain's CDR3 is CASGRDSVEKLFF. CDR3 in DNA: TGTGCCAGCGGACGGGATAGTGTTGAAAAACTGTTTTTT.

J is TRBJ1-2 and V is TRBV24-1; D perhaps matches TRBD1 (5 bases). The CDR3 sequence is 13 residues long. The V gene lost 4 bases and the J gene lost 6 bases, with 11 bases spanning the gap. Germline CDR1 is KGHDR and CDR2 is SFDVKD. CDR3 bases: TGTGCCACCAGTGAAAGGGGAGGAGATGGCTACACCTTC. Its translation is CATSERGGDGYTF.

The J gene is TRBJ2-5, the V gene TRBV6-5, with 7 bases that match TRBD2. V shed 7 bases, J shed 1 base, and the junction held 9 bases outside the gene matches. CDR3 length: 15 amino acids. CDR1 and CDR2 from the germline V gene are MNHEY and SVGAGI. The DNA for the CDR3 is TGTGCCAGCATTCCTCTCGGGAGGCGCCAAGAGACCCAGTACTTC. Its translation: CASIPLGRRQETQYF.

This clone was seen a handful of times. The V and J genes are TRBV20-1 and TRBJ2-4; D is undetermined. The V end lost 3 bases, the J end lost 6 bases, and 6 bases lay between the germline ends. The CDR3 has 11 amino acids. CDR1 and CDR2 from the germline V gene are DFQATT and SNEGSKA (reference sequence). The CDR3 bases are TGCAGTGCTAGTCCCGGAAACATTCAGTACTTC. This gives the protein CSASPGNIQYF.

This chain connects TRBV28 to TRBJ1-3, with 7 bases identical to TRBD1. This CDR3 has 15 residues. Germline CDR1 reads MDHEN; CDR2 reads SYDVKM. J gave up 5 bases and V 4 bases, and 8 bases lay outside the gene matches. CDR3 protein: CASSSPGDSRNTIYF. In nucleotides, the CDR3 is TGTGCCAGCAGTTCACCAGGGGACAGTAGAAACACCATATATTTT.

The rearrangement joins TRBV28 to TRBJ1-2, with a weak D call TRBD1 (6 bases). Per germline, CDR1 MDHEN and CDR2 SYDVKM. V was shortened by 2 bases and J by 3 bases, with 10 bases between the two germline ends. The CDR3 loop spans 14 amino acids. The CDR3 DNA reads TGTGCCAGCAGTTTACCCCCAGGGGACTATGGCTACACCTTC. This sequence encodes CASSLPPGDYGYTF.

The rearrangement links TRBV9 to TRBJ2-5; 8 nucleotides agree with TRBD1. V gave up 3 bases and J gave up 2 bases; unmatched junction bases: 3. Germline V gene data show CDR1 as SGDLS and CDR2 as YYNGEE. This CDR3 has 14 amino acids. CDR3 amino acids: CASSATGGQETQYF. The CDR3 region has the DNA TGTGCCAGCAGCGCAACAGGGGGGCAAGAGACCCAGTACTTC.

The chain couples TRBV7-9 to TRBJ2-1, with 8 bases fitting TRBD2. Germline assignment: CDR1 SEHNR and CDR2 FQNEAQ (reference sequence). The V gene end was trimmed by 8 bases and the J gene end by 10 bases; junction bases not matched to a gene: 13. This CDR3 region has 14 residues. CDR3 nucleotides: TGTGCCAGCGCTGTCCAGCGGGAGTATAAGGAGCAGTTCTTC. This sequence encodes CASAVQREYKEQFF.

The chain recombines TRBV29-1 with TRBJ1-1; weak D call: TRBD1 (6 bases). The CDR3 spans 15 residues. From germline, CDR1 is SQVTM and CDR2 ANQGSEA. Trimming removed 4 bases at V and 0 bases at J, with 15 bases between. The CDR3 region has the DNA TGCAGCGTTGTGGGCAGGGGCGCTGTGAACACTGAAGCTTTCTTT. Translated: CSVVGRGAVNTEAFF.

This chain's CDR3 is CASSYSGGDQPQHF. The CDR3 region has the DNA TGTGCCAGCAGTTACTCGGGGGGGGATCAGCCCCAGCATTTT. V is TRBV6-5 and J is TRBJ1-5; maybe TRBD1 (5 bases). Looked up from germline, CDR1 is MNHEY and CDR2 is SVGAGI. Trimming cost V 0 bases and J 5 bases, with 8 bases left between them. This CDR3 is 14 amino acids long.